The 30 T cell receptor beta chains in this list originate from one sample, sequenced in a study of post-analysis software for immune sequencing data. Points from the study as a whole: About 5 TRBV segments, including TRBV5-6, TRBV5-1 and TRBV20-1, were more frequent in patients than controls.

Which antigens these TCRs recognize remains unknown. Included in the TCR beta cDNA libraries were unique molecular identifiers. TCRdb called the PCR reads again in MiXCR, with one record for every CDR3 protein. The sample lists about 460,000 distinct CDR3 sequences; around 40% were seen once. What was sequenced was blood. The receptors shown here come from a girl between 5 and 17 years old with multiple sclerosis.

As to this clonotype: A clone one base away is much larger, so this may be a read error. The chain joins TRBV12-3 or TRBV12-4 to TRBJ2-5, with D tentatively TRBD1 (6 bases). V lost 2 bases, J lost 11 bases, and 18 bases lay in between. The CDR3 is 14 amino acids. The CDR3 spells CASSLWDTGYGQYF. In DNA, the CDR3 is TGTGCCAGCAGTTTATGGGACACAGGCTACGGGCAGTACTTC.

In this sample, this clonotype turned up once. The CDR3 spells CASSPRGRFGNQPQHF. The CDR3 DNA reads as TGTGCCAGCAGCCCCCGGGGGCGATTTGGCAATCAGCCCCAGCATTTT. The V and J genes are TRBV6-5 and TRBJ1-5; tentatively, D is TRBD1 (6 bases). Germline loops: CDR1 MNHEY, CDR2 SVGAGI. Trimming took 6 bases from V and 2 from J, leaving 17 bases between them. The CDR3 is 16 amino acids.

This chain links TRBV12-3 or TRBV12-4 with TRBJ2-1; 13 nucleotides align to TRBD2. This CDR3 comprises 15 residues. Trimming cost V 5 bases and J 7 bases; bases outside gene matches: 5. The CDR3 coding sequence is TGTGCCAGCAGTGTCGGGACTAGCGGGATTAATGAGCAGTTCTTC. It yields the protein CASSVGTSGINEQFF.

This rearrangement joins TRBV5-1 to TRBJ2-7, with D possibly being TRBD2 (5 bases). CDR3 size: 14 residues. The V gene lost 2 bases and the J gene lost 5 bases, with 14 bases spanning the gap. Germline-derived CDR1 and CDR2 are SGHRS and YFSETQ. Here the CDR3 reads CASSFREKIHEQYF. DNA for the CDR3: TGCGCCAGCAGCTTCCGGGAAAAAATCCACGAGCAGTACTTC.

The chain joins TRBV5-1 to TRBJ2-3; D unresolved. V was pared by 0 bases and J by 1 base, with 6 bases between. Germline CDR1 SGHRS, CDR2 YFSETQ. The CDR3 totals 14 residues. CDR3 sequence reads: CASSLETGTDTQYF. The CDR3 DNA follows: TGCGCCAGCAGCTTGGAAACCGGCACAGATACGCAGTATTTT.

V usage is TRBV7-6 and J usage is TRBJ2-7; D is tentatively TRBD1 or TRBD2 (5 bases each). Germline CDR1 is SGHVS and CDR2 is FNYEAQ. CDR3 size: 13 residues. Deletions cut 6 bases from V and 4 bases from J, with 13 bases between. CDR3 sequence reads: CASSVGRGYEQYF. The CDR3 region has the DNA TGTGCCAGCAGTGTGGGACGGGGTTACGAGCAGTACTTC. Variable domain in full (rest from reference TRBV7-6 and TRBJ2-7): GAGVSQSPRYKVTKRGQDVALRCDPISGHVSLYWYRQALGQGPEFLTYFNYEAQQDKSGLPNDRFSAERPEGSISTLTIQRTEQRDSAMYRCASSVGRGYEQYFGPGTRLTVT.

The chain couples TRBV9 to TRBJ2-7, with TRBD2 matching 8 bases. Germline V lookup: CDR1 SGDLS, CDR2 YYNGEE. The CDR3 is 15 amino acids. The J segment lost 4 bases and the V segment lost 0 bases, leaving 6 bases of the junction unmatched. In DNA, the CDR3 is TGTGCCAGCAGCGTAGCAACTAGCGGAAGATACGAGCAGTACTTC. Translated, it gives CASSVATSGRYEQYF.

This rearrangement joins TRBV24-1 to TRBJ2-5; maybe TRBD2 (6 bases). The CDR3 totals 17 residues. The V end was cut by 1 base, the J end by 5 bases, with 19 bases between. CDR1 and CDR2 (germline): KGHDR, SFDVKD. The CDR3 nucleotides read TGTGCCACCAGTGATTTTGGGATGACGGCAGGGAGGGAGACCCAGTACTTC. Amino acid sequence: CATSDFGMTAGRETQYF.

The chain links TRBV10-3 to TRBJ1-2; 7 bases are shared with TRBD1. V lost 2 bases, J lost 8 bases, and 17 bases stayed unmatched. CDR1 is ENHRY, CDR2 SYGVKD, per germline. This CDR3 is built from 17 residues. The CDR3 DNA is TGTGCCATCAGTGAGACAGGGGTCCCTCGTAAAGTAAGGGGCTACACCTTC. This codes for CAISETGVPRKVRGYTF.

This clonotype was counted only a few times. The chain recombines TRBV28 with TRBJ2-3; D is unclear. V lost 5 bases and J lost 1, with 13 bases in between. CDR1 MDHEN and CDR2 SYDVKM come from the germline V gene. The CDR3 sequence is 15 residues long. As DNA, the CDR3 is TGTGCCAGCAGTCCCCATCAGCCAGGCACAGATACGCAGTATTTT. Residues: CASSPHQPGTDTQYF.

This clonotype has a single count. The V gene is TRBV6-2 or TRBV6-3, the J gene TRBJ2-5; TRBD2 matches at 9 bases. V gave up 2 bases and J gave up 0 bases; unmatched junction bases: 7. Germline V gene data show CDR1 as MNHEY and CDR2 as SVGEGT. CDR3 size: 17 residues. The CDR3 bases are TGTGCCAGCAGTTACCCGGGACTAGCCGAGTACCAAGAGACCCAGTACTTC. It specifies CASSYPGLAEYQETQYF.

This clonotype was recorded a few times. The chain links TRBV5-6 to TRBJ2-1; unclear D gene. This CDR3 comprises 12 residues. The V and J ends lost 5 bases and 6 bases respectively, with 9 bases between them. The germline V gene has CDR1 SGHDT and CDR2 YYEEEE. CDR3 sequence reads: CASRSLVNEQFF. As DNA, the CDR3 is TGTGCCAGCAGGAGCTTGGTCAATGAGCAGTTCTTC.

This clonotype turned up a few times. The rearrangement uses TRBV28 and TRBJ2-5; 7 bases agree with TRBD1. The end of the DNA aligns better with TRBJ2-7, so the J call may be wrong. CDR3 length: 14 residues. Germline values: CDR1 MDHEN, CDR2 SYDVKM. In nucleotides, the CDR3 is TGTGCCAGCAGTTCGACAGGGAGAGGCGACGAGCAGTACTTC. Its translation: CASSSTGRGDEQYF.

This sequence joins TRBV5-1 and TRBJ2-1; 9 bases agree with TRBD2. This CDR3 has 18 residues. V was clipped by 4 bases and J by 4 bases; unmatched bases: 15. The germline V gene has CDR1 SGHRS and CDR2 YFSETQ. CDR3 region: CASSPGRKTGLAYNEQFF. CDR3 in DNA: TGCGCCAGCAGCCCGGGGAGGAAAACGGGACTAGCTTACAATGAGCAGTTCTTC.

This clonotype was seen more than once but under ten times. The chain couples TRBV20-1 to TRBJ2-1; TRBD1 aligns across 12 bases. Germline CDR1 and CDR2: DFQATT and SNEGSKA (reference sequence). This CDR3 comprises 16 residues. The CDR3 is CRPGQGAAASYNEQFF. The DNA of the CDR3 is TGCAGACCGGGACAGGGGGCGGCCGCCTCCTACAATGAGCAGTTCTTC.

The J gene is TRBJ2-5, the V gene TRBV27; maybe TRBD1 (6 bases). Germline V gives CDR1 MNHEY, CDR2 SMNVEV (reference sequence). V lost 4 bases and J lost 1, with 7 bases in between. The CDR3 sequence is 13 residues long. The CDR3 DNA reads TGTGCCAGCAGTTACAGGGTCCAAGAGACCCAGTACTTC. This codes for CASSYRVQETQYF.

The CDR3 is CASSPGVDSYEQYF. The CDR3 bases are TGTGCCAGCAGCCCGGGGGTCGACTCCTACGAGCAGTACTTC. The chain carries TRBV9 and TRBJ2-7, with D perhaps TRBD2 (6 bases). V lost 4 bases and J lost 0, with 11 bases in between. The CDR3 runs to 14 residues. Germline CDR1 reads SGDLS; CDR2 reads YYNGEE.

This clonotype turned up a few times. This may be a read error, as it is one base from a much larger clone. The V gene is TRBV28, the J gene TRBJ2-6; D is unresolved. Per the germline V gene, CDR1 is MDHEN and CDR2 is SYDVKM. The CDR3 is 12 residues long. CDR3 DNA sequence: TGTGCCAGCAGTTTCGCCTCCAACGTCCGGACTTTC. Its translation: CASSFASNVRTF.

The chain combines TRBV15 with TRBJ2-1; 10 bases fit TRBD2. The CDR3 runs to 16 residues. V lost 2 bases to trimming and J lost 4 bases; unmatched junction nucleotides: 5. Germline assignment: CDR1 LNHNV and CDR2 YYDKDF (reference sequence). As DNA, the CDR3 is TGTGCCACCAGCAGAAAAGGGACTAGCGCTTACAATGAGCAGTTCTTC. As protein: CATSRKGTSAYNEQFF.

This chain uses TRBV15 with TRBJ2-3; the match to TRBD1 covers 10 bases. The CDR3 consists of 17 residues. J gave up 6 bases and V 0 bases, and 9 bases lay outside the gene matches. Germline lookup yields CDR1 LNHNV and CDR2 YYDKDF (reference sequence). CDR3 nucleotides: TGTGCCACCAGCAGAGAACGGACAGGGGGGATCCCGGATACGCAGTATTTT. It specifies CATSRERTGGIPDTQYF.

The V and J genes are TRBV6-2 or TRBV6-3 and TRBJ2-5; 16 bases are a match to TRBD2. Looked up from germline, CDR1 is MNHEY and CDR2 is SVGEGT. Losses at the gene ends were 5 bases for V and 0 bases for J; bases not matched to a gene: 6. This CDR3 is 18 amino acids long. This CDR3 reads CASSPGTSGRANQETQYF. In nucleotides, the CDR3 is TGTGCCAGCAGTCCCGGGACTAGCGGGAGGGCCAACCAAGAGACCCAGTACTTC.

The chain couples TRBV5-1 to TRBJ2-7; D is possibly TRBD1 (6 bases). Germline values: CDR1 SGHRS, CDR2 YFSETQ. Trimming removed 1 base at V and 0 bases at J, with 11 bases between. The CDR3 loop spans 15 amino acids. The CDR3 protein is CASSLYRDTSYEQYF. DNA for the CDR3: TGCGCCAGCAGCTTGTACCGGGACACCTCCTACGAGCAGTACTTC.

This clonotype was seen only a few times. The chain carries TRBV20-1 and TRBJ2-1, with 8 bases fitting TRBD1. The germline gives CDR1 DFQATT, CDR2 SNEGSKA (reference sequence). With 4 bases clipped from V and 6 bases from J, the junction kept 11 bases outside the gene matches. This CDR3 has 15 amino acids. The CDR3 nucleotides are TGCAGTGCTAAGGAGACAGGGGAGAGGAGCAATGAGCAGTTCTTC. Its protein is CSAKETGERSNEQFF.

This chain connects TRBV6-5 to TRBJ1-4; D is undetermined. Trimming removed 2 bases from V and 5 bases from J, with 6 bases in between. This CDR3 comprises 13 residues. Germline V gene lookup returns CDR1 MNHEY and CDR2 SVGAGI. This CDR3 is CASSYARNEKLFF. CDR3 sequence (DNA): TGTGCCAGCAGTTACGCCAGGAATGAAAAACTGTTTTTT.

V gene TRBV7-2 combines with J gene TRBJ2-7, with D possibly TRBD1 on 6 matching bases. V was clipped by 3 bases and J by 6 bases, with 9 bases between them. The CDR3 totals 12 residues. Germline V lookup: CDR1 SGHTA, CDR2 FQGNSA. The CDR3 sequence is CASSFTGSEQYF. In DNA, the CDR3 is TGTGCCAGCAGCTTTACAGGGTCCGAGCAGTACTTC. Full variable domain (remainder filled in from reference TRBV7-2 and TRBJ2-7): GAGVSQSPSNKVTEKGKDVELRCDPISGHTALYWYRQSLGQGLEFLIYFQGNSAPDKSGLPSDRFSAERTGGSVSTLTIQRTQQEDSAVYLCASSFTGSEQYFGPGTRLTVT.

The chain uses TRBV7-9 and TRBJ2-4, with TRBD2 identical over 7 bases. The CDR3 is 15 amino acids. Germline CDR1 is SEHNR and CDR2 is FQNEAQ (reference sequence). V trimming: 1 base; J trimming: 7 bases; junction bases outside the gene matches: 7. The CDR3, as DNA: TGTGCCAGCAGCTTAGATTCGGGGGGTCGGAACATTCAGTACTTC. Translation: CASSLDSGGRNIQYF.

Concerning this clonotype: The junction departs from the called germline gene at one end, perhaps through a read error. The V call is TRBV20-1, the J call TRBJ1-6, with D hard to call. The CDR3 runs 16 residues. Germline assignment: CDR1 DFQATT and CDR2 SNEGSKA (reference sequence). CDR3 DNA sequence: TGCAGTGCTCCTGAGGGAGGCCCCCTTGATGGTTCACCCCCCCACTTT. This gives the protein CSAPEGGPLDGSPPHF.

The V call is TRBV6-5, the J call TRBJ1-1, with TRBD1 as a possible D gene (6 bases). V lost 6 bases and J lost 4, with 15 bases in between. The CDR3 totals 14 residues. The germline CDR1 and CDR2 sequences are MNHEY and SVGAGI. This CDR3 is CASSHRERSTEAFF. The CDR3 nucleotides read TGTGCCAGCAGCCACAGGGAGAGGAGCACTGAAGCTTTCTTT.

The chain uses TRBV15 and TRBJ2-1; D may be TRBD2 (6 bases). The CDR3 contains 17 residues. The V end lost 5 bases, the J end lost 5 bases, and 22 bases lay between the germline ends. Germline V CDR1 and CDR2: LNHNV, YYDKDF (reference sequence). CDR3 amino acids: CATSARGKWGGDNEQFF. The CDR3 bases are TGTGCCACCAGCGCCCGAGGGAAGTGGGGAGGAGACAATGAGCAGTTCTTC.

This clonotype has only a few counts. This chain links TRBV21-1 with TRBJ2-7; TRBD1 was called by the table and not checked on the DNA. TRBV21-1 is given as a pseudogene. This CDR3 contains 15 residues. CDR3 nucleotides: TGTGCCAGCAGCTTAGACAGAGAATACCAAGGCGAGCAGTACTTC. Its translation is CASSLDREYQGEQYF.